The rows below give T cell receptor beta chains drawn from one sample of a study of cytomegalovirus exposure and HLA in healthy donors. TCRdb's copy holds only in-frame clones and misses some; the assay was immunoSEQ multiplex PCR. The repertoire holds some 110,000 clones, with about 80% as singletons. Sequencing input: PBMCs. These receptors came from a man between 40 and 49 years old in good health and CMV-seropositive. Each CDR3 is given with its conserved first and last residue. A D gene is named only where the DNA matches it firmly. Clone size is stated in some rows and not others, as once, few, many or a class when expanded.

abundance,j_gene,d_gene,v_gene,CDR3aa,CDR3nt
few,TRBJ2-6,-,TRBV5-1,CASSFFSGANGLTF,TGCGCCAGCAGCTTTTTCTCTGGGGCCAACGGCCTGACTTTC
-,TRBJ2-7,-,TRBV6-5,CASSPGDLGYEQYF,TGTGCCAGCAGTCCGGGGGACCTAGGGTACGAGCAGTACTTC
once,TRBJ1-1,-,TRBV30,CAWSVRGNTEAFF,TGTGCCTGGAGTGTAAGAGGGAACACTGAAGCTTTCTTT
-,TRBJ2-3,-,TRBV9,CASSGPTRTDTQYF,TGTGCCAGCAGCGGCCCGACTAGGACAGATACGCAGTATTTT
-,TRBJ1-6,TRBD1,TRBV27,CASSPRDRGNSPLHF,TGTGCCAGCAGTCCCCGGGACAGGGGTAATTCACCCCTCCACTTT
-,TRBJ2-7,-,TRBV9,CASSVVSGPYEQYF,TGTGCCAGCAGCGTAGTGAGCGGGCCCTACGAGCAGTACTTC
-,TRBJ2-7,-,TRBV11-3,CASSSRGYEQYF,TGTGCCAGCAGCTCCCGAGGCTACGAGCAGTACTTC
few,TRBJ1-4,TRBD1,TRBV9,CASSVEYGQDPNEKLFF,TGTGCCAGCAGCGTAGAGTACGGACAGGACCCTAATGAAAAACTGTTTTTT
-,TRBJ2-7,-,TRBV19,CASSALGAGVNEQYF,TGTGCCAGTAGTGCCCTGGGGGCGGGAGTTAACGAGCAGTACTTC
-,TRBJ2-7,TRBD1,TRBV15,CATSSPGTGVPYEQYF,TGTGCCACCAGCAGCCCCGGGACAGGGGTTCCCTACGAGCAGTACTTC